This T cell receptor (beta chain) originates from a study of identical twins. Template switching created a universal primer site, and the cDNA included unique molecular identifiers. Each CDR3 protein gets one entry after TCRdb re-called the 5' RACE reads with MiXCR. The data show 250,000 to 300,000 distinct CDR3 sequences, with just under 9.5% seen just once and approximately 6.6% held by the top ten. This clonotype has more than one count but fewer than ten. What it binds is not known. Germline CDR1 and CDR2: SQVTM and ANQGSEA. Trimming cost V 4 bases and J 0 bases, with 4 bases left between them. This CDR3 spans 13 amino acids. Findings of the study overall: The abundant beta clonotypes from cord blood had fewer insertions, and memory repertoires had none of this.

These same data were also listed under a study on yellow fever vaccine responses in identical twins. That report adds: It has been reported that, in twins, the vaccine T cell response seemed partly convergent and partly personalized.

V and J are TRBV29-1 and TRBJ2-6, with unresolved D. The material sequenced was CD8+ T cells sorted from blood. The sequence came from a woman under 30 in good health. CDR3 sequence reads: CSVVDSGANVLTF. CDR3 in DNA: TGCAGCGTTGTCGACTCTGGGGCCAACGTCCTGACTTTC.